These T cell receptor beta chains were read from a single sample in a study of response to subunit inactivated influenza vaccine. TCRdb re-called the RT-PCR reads through MiXCR, storing one row per CDR3 protein. This table holds roughly 650,000 distinct CDR3 sequences, 15% to 17% found once. Source: PBMCs from blood, taken roughly 12 days after vaccination. Receptor source: a man aged 45 to 65 who received an inactivated influenza vaccine. Each CDR3 is given without its conserved first and last residue.

j_call cdr3_length v_call cdr3_aa
TRBJ2-7 10 TRBV20-1 SARGGTYEQY
TRBJ2-1 13 TRBV28 ASSIEREGQDEQF
TRBJ2-1 15 TRBV14 ASSQFTHSVGYNEQF
TRBJ2-4 13 TRBV29-1 SVAGQELAKNIQY
TRBJ2-2 15 TRBV5-1 ASSLAGPPTNTGELF
TRBJ2-7 15 TRBV25-1 ASSEARTALETREQY
TRBJ1-2 12 TRBV14 ATILHQGPNGYT
TRBJ2-2 15 TRBV7-3 ASSANRDRGRTGELF
TRBJ2-3 12 TRBV7-2 ASSPGLATQTQY
TRBJ2-7 12 TRBV5-1 ASSREGQTYEQY
TRBJ2-7 14 TRBV11-2 ASSIGPRDRWAGQY
TRBJ1-4 13 TRBV4-3 ASSQIQGGNEKLF
TRBJ1-2 14 TRBV20-1 SARADESRGSYGYT
TRBJ2-7 13 TRBV18 ASSPQGSGRGEQY
TRBJ2-7 11 TRBV6-1 ASSQRQYYEQY
TRBJ1-1 12 TRBV7-2 ASSPRTGNTEAF
TRBJ1-3 10 TRBV7-2 AVLGAGNTIY
TRBJ2-2 11 TRBV12-3/TRBV12-4 ASTLTSDGELF
TRBJ2-3 13 TRBV12-3/TRBV12-4 ASSFSPNYTDTQY
TRBJ2-7 13 TRBV7-2 ASSLPLAGAGEQY
TRBJ2-5 12 TRBV5-4 ASSGGTQGETQY
TRBJ1-3 11 TRBV6-6 ASTSYGGNTIY
TRBJ1-1 11 TRBV12-3/TRBV12-4 ATSRDSNTEAF
TRBJ1-1 10 TRBV12-3/TRBV12-4 ASKSGAGGEF
TRBJ1-1 10 TRBV20-1 SATDKNTEAF
TRBJ2-7 11 TRBV12-3/TRBV12-4 ASSFVLSYEQY
TRBJ2-1 12 TRBV29-1 SFQNRYSYNEQF
TRBJ2-2 14 TRBV4-3 ASSAEPGANTGELF
TRBJ1-1 12 TRBV5-1 ASHKGAAGTEAF
TRBJ2-3 14 TRBV7-8 ASSPLWGGHTDTQY